The 15 T cell receptor beta chains given below trace back to one sample, sequenced in a study of blood T cell repertoires in COVID-19. The protocol was immunoSEQ multiplex PCR, while the TCRdb copy is restricted to in-frame clones and leaves out a portion. This sample has about 140,000 clones; about nine tenths occur once, and the top ten carry over 9.5%. Specimen: peripheral blood. The receptors come from a man aged 50 or older with active or convalescent COVID-19.

The chain links TRBV4-1 to TRBJ2-7, with 8 bases fitting TRBD2. The J segment lost 5 bases and the V segment lost 4 bases, leaving 16 bases of the junction unmatched. The CDR3 extends over 17 amino acids. Germline V CDR1 and CDR2: MGHRA, YSYEKL. The CDR3: CASSLGPGTSRADEQYF. CDR3 DNA sequence: TGCGCCAGCAGCCTCGGTCCCGGGACTAGTAGGGCCGACGAGCAGTACTTC.

The chain is built from TRBV4-3 and TRBJ1-6; D is perhaps TRBD1 (5 bases). This CDR3 is built from 15 residues. Deletions cut 0 bases from V and 7 bases from J, with 10 bases between. Germline values: CDR1 LGHNA, CDR2 YSLEER. CDR3 DNA sequence: TGCGCCAGCAGCCAAGATTGGGGCGTGAATTCACCCCTCCACTTT. It is translated as CASSQDWGVNSPLHF.

The chain carries TRBV6-5 and TRBJ1-6; D gene ambiguous. V was trimmed by 7 bases and J by 14 bases, leaving 12 bases between them. The CDR3 covers 11 residues. CDR1 and CDR2 (germline): MNHEY, SVGAGI. CDR3 bases: TGTGCCAGCACCTCAATTCAGGCCCTCCACTTT. This translates into CASTSIQALHF.

This clone was detected a few times. The chain couples TRBV18 to TRBJ2-3, with D unresolved. Looked up from germline, CDR1 is KGHSH and CDR2 is LQKENI. V was cut by 2 bases and J by 6 bases, with 6 bases left in between. The CDR3 sequence is 12 residues long. The CDR3 DNA sequence: TGTGCCAGCTCACCAACGGTCGATACGCAGTATTTT. Translating it yields CASSPTVDTQYF.

The J gene is TRBJ1-3, the V gene TRBV9, with 7 bases identical to TRBD1. Germline lookup yields CDR1 SGDLS and CDR2 YYNGEE. The CDR3 is made up of 15 amino acids. V gave up 4 bases and J gave up 0 bases; unmatched junction bases: 4. The CDR3 region has the DNA TGTGCCAGCAGCAAGGGACAGAGCTCTGGAAACACCATATATTTT. It yields the protein CASSKGQSSGNTIYF.

This rearrangement joins TRBV2 to TRBJ2-5, with TRBD2 matching over 10 bases. CDR3 length: 15 residues. Trimming removed 7 bases from V and 2 bases from J; junction bases left unmatched: 7. Looked up from germline, CDR1 is SNHLY and CDR2 is FYNNEI. DNA of the CDR3: TGTGCCAGCACCAGGACTAGCGGAGGGCAAGAGACCCAGTACTTC. This encodes CASTRTSGGQETQYF.

The chain employs TRBV6-5 and TRBJ1-1, with D hard to call. Germline V gene data show CDR1 as MNHEY and CDR2 as SVGAGI. CDR3 length equals 13 residues. Trimming stripped 6 bases from V and 2 bases from J, with 10 bases between. DNA for the CDR3: TGTGCCAGCAGCCGGCGGTTTAACACTGAAGCTTTCTTT. As protein: CASSRRFNTEAFF.

Here the CDR3 DNA reads TGTGCCAGCAGTTTGTTCCGAACTAACACCGGGGAGCTGTTTTTT. Translation gives CASSLFRTNTGELFF. The rearrangement joins TRBV7-9 to TRBJ2-2; unclear D gene. The CDR3 runs 15 residues. V lost 6 bases to trimming and J lost 2 bases, with 13 bases between them. The germline V gene has CDR1 SEHNR and CDR2 FQNEAQ (reference sequence).

This clone is a singleton in its sample. V usage is TRBV9 and J usage is TRBJ2-1; 14 bases fit TRBD2. Per germline, CDR1 SGDLS and CDR2 YYNGEE. After removal of 2 bases from V and 7 bases from J, the junction contained 2 bases not matched to a gene. The CDR3 runs to 15 residues. The CDR3 spells CASSVGLAGGNEQFF. The CDR3 region has the DNA TGTGCCAGCAGCGTTGGACTAGCGGGAGGTAATGAGCAGTTCTTC.

This clone was recorded only once. This sequence joins TRBV6-1 and TRBJ2-7; 7 bases align to TRBD1. The CDR3 runs to 14 residues. Germline assignment: CDR1 MNHNS and CDR2 SASEGT. V trimming: 2 bases; J trimming: 4 bases; junction bases outside the gene matches: 5. CDR3 sequence reads: CASSEKTGRYEQYF. CDR3 DNA: TGTGCCAGCAGTGAAAAGACAGGGCGGTACGAGCAGTACTTC.

This rearrangement joins TRBV28 to TRBJ1-1; D call uncertain. The CDR3 covers 12 residues. Trimming took 1 base from V and 8 from J, leaving 8 bases between them. CDR1 and CDR2 from the germline V gene are MDHEN and SYDVKM. The CDR3 DNA sequence: TGTGCCAGCAGTTTATCGGCAGGAGAAGCTTTCTTT. It yields the protein CASSLSAGEAFF. The full variable domain, rest sourced from reference TRBV28 and TRBJ1-1, is DVKVTQSSRYLVKRTGEKVFLECVQDMDHENMFWYRQDPGLGLRLIYFSYDVKMKEKGDIPEGYSVSREKKERFSLILESASTNQTSMYLCASSLSAGEAFFGQGTRLTVV.

The rearrangement joins TRBV28 to TRBJ2-2, with D hard to call. Germline CDR1 reads MDHEN; CDR2 reads SYDVKM. The CDR3 totals 14 residues. Trimming removed 3 bases from V and 8 bases from J, with 13 bases in between. The CDR3 sequence is CASSFFGVRGELFF. Here the CDR3 DNA reads TGTGCCAGCAGTTTCTTCGGAGTGAGGGGGGAGCTGTTTTTT. The full variable domain, its missing parts supplied by reference TRBV28 and TRBJ2-2, is DVKVTQSSRYLVKRTGEKVFLECVQDMDHENMFWYRQDPGLGLRLIYFSYDVKMKEKGDIPEGYSVSREKKERFSLILESASTNQTSMYLCASSFFGVRGELFFGEGSRLTVL.

The chain joins TRBV19 to TRBJ2-7; 11 bases line up with TRBD2. The CDR3 is 17 amino acids. Germline V lookup: CDR1 LNHDA, CDR2 SQIVND (reference sequence). The V segment lost 1 base and the J segment 2 bases; nucleotides outside the gene matches: 7. The CDR3 DNA follows: TGTGCCAGTAGTATAGCAGCTAGCGGGAGGCCTCCCTACGAGCAGTACTTC. Translation gives CASSIAASGRPPYEQYF.

The V gene is TRBV13, the J gene TRBJ2-3; D perhaps matches TRBD1 (6 bases). The length of the CDR3 is 15 residues. The germline CDR1 and CDR2 sequences are PRHDT and FYEKMQ (reference sequence). With 1 base removed from V and 5 bases from J, the gap between germline ends came to 13 bases. The CDR3 sequence is CASSLEQGLGDTQYF. The CDR3, as DNA: TGTGCCAGCAGCTTAGAACAGGGCCTAGGAGATACGCAGTATTTT.

The chain carries TRBV6-1 and TRBJ2-1, with 10 bases that match TRBD2. The CDR3 sequence is 15 residues long. In germline, CDR1 is MNHNS, CDR2 SASEGT. V shed 2 bases and J 4 bases; nucleotides not matched to a gene: 2. CDR3 residues: CASSELAGAYNEQFF. In nucleotides, the CDR3 is TGTGCCAGCAGTGAACTAGCGGGAGCGTACAATGAGCAGTTCTTC.